The next 3 T cell receptor beta chains were all read from a single sample in a study of Graves' ophthalmopathy and Graves' hyperthyroidism. The authors amplified TCR beta CDR3 regions from RNA transcripts. RT-PCR with HTBI primers came first, then second-round multiplex PCR. TCRdb called the multiplex PCR reads again in MiXCR, with one record for every CDR3 protein. Here the sample spans about 620,000 distinct CDR3 sequences, 20% to 25% being singletons. Sequenced: peripheral blood. These receptors originate from a woman younger than 35 with stable Graves' hyperthyroidism. Some clones in this sample may be carry-over from other donors' samples.

This clonotype showed up many times. V gene TRBV10-1 combines with J gene TRBJ2-7, with unresolved D. This CDR3 contains 13 residues. CDR1 is WNHNN, CDR2 SYGVQD, per germline (reference sequence). V dropped 8 bases and J dropped 5 bases, with 16 bases sitting between them. CDR3 coding DNA: TGCGCCAGCGCCCACGGAGTTGGTGACGAGCAGTACTTC. As protein: CASAHGVGDEQYF.

This clonotype has a count of ten or more. This sequence may be a read error, since a much larger clone differs from it by one base. The chain joins TRBV10-1 to TRBJ2-7; 9 bases match TRBD1. V shed 1 base and J 7 bases; nucleotides not matched to a gene: 8. The CDR3 runs to 15 residues. Germline V gives CDR1 WNHNN, CDR2 SYGVQD (reference sequence). CDR3 nucleotide sequence: TGCGCCAGCAGTGAGTTCAAGGGACAGGGCCCAGAGCAGTACTTC. As protein: CASSEFKGQGPEQYF.

This clonotype came up many times. The chain combines TRBV6-5 with TRBJ2-2; the match to TRBD1 covers 9 bases. J was trimmed by 6 bases and V by 0 bases; bases with no gene match: 8. Per germline, CDR1 MNHEY and CDR2 SVGAGI. The CDR3 is 17 amino acids. This CDR3 is CASSYSKGQGEAGELFF. CDR3 sequence (DNA): TGTGCCAGCAGTTACTCGAAGGGACAGGGTGAGGCCGGGGAGCTGTTTTTT.